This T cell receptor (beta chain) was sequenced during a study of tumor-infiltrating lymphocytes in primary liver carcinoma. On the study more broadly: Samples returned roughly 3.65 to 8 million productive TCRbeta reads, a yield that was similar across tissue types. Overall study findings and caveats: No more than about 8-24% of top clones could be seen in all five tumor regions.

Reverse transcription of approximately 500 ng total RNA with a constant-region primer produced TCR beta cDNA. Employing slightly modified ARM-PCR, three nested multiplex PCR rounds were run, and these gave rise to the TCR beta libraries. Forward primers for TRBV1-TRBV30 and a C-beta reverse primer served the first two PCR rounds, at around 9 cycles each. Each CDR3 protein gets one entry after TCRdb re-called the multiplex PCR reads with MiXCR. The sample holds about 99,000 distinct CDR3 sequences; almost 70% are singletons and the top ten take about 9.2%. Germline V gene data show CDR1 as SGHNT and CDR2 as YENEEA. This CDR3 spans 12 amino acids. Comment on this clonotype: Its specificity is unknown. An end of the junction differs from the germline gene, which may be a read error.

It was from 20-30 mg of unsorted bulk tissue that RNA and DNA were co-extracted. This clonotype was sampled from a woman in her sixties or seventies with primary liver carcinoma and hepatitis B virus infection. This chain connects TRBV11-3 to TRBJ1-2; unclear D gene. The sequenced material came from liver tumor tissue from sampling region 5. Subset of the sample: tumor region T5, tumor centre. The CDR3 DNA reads TGTGCCCGCAGCCCAACTGCAGCGGCTATATACTTC. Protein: CARSPTAAAIYF.